This T cell receptor (beta chain) was identified in a study of CD8 T cells in Susac syndrome. Study details: Of the sequenced Susac syndrome patients, more than five had active disease and eight were in remission. There were Susac syndrome patients who were therapy-naive at blood draw, others on corticosteroids, and others on intravenous immunoglobulin alone. Study-wide points: Some 17 Susac-specific public clones were found in total CD8+ repertoires and several in CD8+ TEMRA repertoires.

Reverse transcription of roughly 0.5 to 1 ug RNA was carried out with random hexamers. Each CDR3 protein gets one entry after TCRdb re-called the immunoSEQ multiplex PCR reads with MiXCR. Of fewer than 80,000 distinct CDR3 sequences in the sample, less than 95% are singletons; the top ten hold 0.5% to 0.65%. Trimming took off 2 bases at V and 6 bases at J, with 16 bases between the two ends. The CDR3 has 14 residues. Germline CDR1 DFQATT, CDR2 SNEGSKA (reference sequence). In regard to this clonotype: Its specificity is unknown.

The chain combines TRBV20-1 with TRBJ1-2; tentatively, D is TRBD1 (6 bases). Source material: CD8+ T cells from PBMCs. The TCR was taken from a human donor with Susac syndrome. The CDR3 here is CSARSGASIDGYTF. CDR3 DNA sequence: TGCAGTGCTAGATCAGGGGCAAGTATAGATGGCTACACCTTC.